The 30 T cell receptor beta chains reported below all come from one sample, sequenced in a study of Tregs in tolerant kidney transplant recipients. Sequencing used immunoSEQ multiplex PCR; TCRdb keeps in-frame clones, though not all of them. Of more than 90,000 clones in the sample, about 90% are singletons; the top ten hold roughly 0.63%. Sequencing used CD4+ T cells from blood. These TCRs come from a human donor in good health.

The chain links TRBV9 to TRBJ1-1; D is undetermined. Germline values: CDR1 SGDLS, CDR2 YYNGEE. The CDR3 contains 13 residues. The V gene lost 4 bases and the J gene lost 2 bases, with 9 bases spanning the gap. The CDR3 nucleotides are TGTGCCAGCAGCCCTTTGGGAAACACTGAAGCTTTCTTT. Translated, it gives CASSPLGNTEAFF. The complete variable domain, with remaining parts taken from reference TRBV9 and TRBJ1-1, reads DSGVTQTPKHLITATGQRVTLRCSPRSGDLSVYWYQQSLDQGLQFLIQYYNGEERAKGNILERFSAQQFPDLHSELNLSSLELGDSALYFCASSPLGNTEAFFGQGTRLTVV.

This clone was found a few times. The V and J genes are TRBV6-5 and TRBJ1-2; D uncertain. Germline CDR1 and CDR2: MNHEY and SVGAGI. The V end lost 2 bases, the J end lost 0 bases, and 10 bases lay between the germline ends. The CDR3 has 15 amino acids. The CDR3 region has the DNA TGTGCCAGCAGTTACGGTTTCACCTCTAACTATGGCTACACCTTC. Its protein is CASSYGFTSNYGYTF.

V gene TRBV19 combines with J gene TRBJ1-1; the D gene is possibly TRBD1 (6 bases). The CDR3 has 16 residues. Germline-derived CDR1 and CDR2 are LNHDA and SQIVND (reference sequence). With 5 bases removed from V and 0 bases from J, the gap between germline ends came to 16 bases. The CDR3 sequence: CASSLTGGRMNTEAFF. CDR3 bases: TGTGCCAGTAGTCTTACTGGGGGCCGGATGAACACTGAAGCTTTCTTT.

The gene calls are TRBV10-3 and TRBJ2-2, with 8 bases lining up with TRBD1. Germline V gene lookup returns CDR1 ENHRY and CDR2 SYGVKD. The CDR3 has 17 amino acids. The trim removed 1 base at V and 1 base at J, leaving 5 bases unmatched. The CDR3 DNA sequence: TGTGCCATCAGTGAGTTCGGGGACAGGTGGAACACCGGGGAGCTGTTTTTT. Its translation: CAISEFGDRWNTGELFF.

The chain recombines TRBV15 with TRBJ2-1; 10 bases match TRBD1. V lost 2 bases to trimming and J lost 1 base; unmatched junction nucleotides: 5. The CDR3 is 17 amino acids. CDR1 is LNHNV, CDR2 YYDKDF, per germline (reference sequence). CDR3 nucleotides: TGTGCCACCAGCAGACTTGGACAGGGGGAATCCTACAATGAGCAGTTCTTC. Encoded protein: CATSRLGQGESYNEQFF.

On this clone: Different DNA sequences within this sample yield the same CDR3. For the CDR3, the DNA is TGTGCCAGCTCACCCGGACTAGGAGAGACCCAGTACTTC. Translated, it gives CASSPGLGETQYF. The rearrangement links TRBV18 to TRBJ2-5; 7 bases are shared with TRBD2. The junction had 2 bases not matched to a gene; V was cut back by 3 bases and J by 4 bases. This CDR3 spans 13 amino acids. Germline CDR1 KGHSH, CDR2 LQKENI. Variable domain in full (rest from reference TRBV18 and TRBJ2-5): NAGVMQNPRHLVRRRGQEARLRCSPMKGHSHVYWYRQLPEEGLKFMVYLQKENIIDESGMPKERFSAEFPKEGPSILRIQQVVRGDSAAYFCASSPGLGETQYFGPGTRLLVL.

The J gene is TRBJ2-7, the V gene TRBV11-2; D is possibly TRBD1 or TRBD2 (6 bases each). CDR3 size: 15 residues. Germline-derived CDR1 and CDR2 are SGHAT and FQNNGV. Trimming left V 5 bases short and J 0 bases short, with 14 bases between. CDR3 sequence: CASSQQGGDSYEQYF. CDR3 nucleotide sequence: TGTGCCAGCAGCCAACAGGGAGGAGACTCCTACGAGCAGTACTTC.

V and J are TRBV15 and TRBJ2-7; 10 bases map to TRBD1. Per the germline V gene, CDR1 is LNHNV and CDR2 is YYDKDF (reference sequence). The CDR3 runs to 13 residues. With 8 bases clipped from V and 6 bases from J, the junction kept 7 bases outside the gene matches. The CDR3 DNA sequence: TGTGCCACCGACAGGGGGCAAGGGGGCGAGCAGTACTTC. Amino acid sequence: CATDRGQGGEQYF.

The chain has TRBV7-2 and TRBJ1-3; the D is unclear. The CDR3 is 13 residues long. Germline assignment: CDR1 SGHTA and CDR2 FQGNSA. Trimming took 3 bases from V and 4 from J, leaving 7 bases between them. The CDR3 spells CASSLASGNTIYF. The DNA for the CDR3 is TGTGCCAGCAGCTTGGCCTCCGGAAACACCATATATTTT.

V gene TRBV7-8 combines with J gene TRBJ2-7, with TRBD1 as a possible D gene (6 bases). The CDR3 spans 16 residues. The V and J ends lost 1 base and 4 bases respectively, with 17 bases between them. Germline assignment: CDR1 SGHVS and CDR2 FQNEAQ. CDR3 loop: CASSLGGAGDLYEQYF. As DNA, the CDR3 is TGTGCCAGCAGCTTAGGAGGGGCAGGGGATCTGTACGAGCAGTACTTC. Full variable domain (rest looked up from reference TRBV7-8 and TRBJ2-7): GAGVSQSPRYKVAKRGQDVALRCDPISGHVSLFWYQQALGQGPEFLTYFQNEAQLDKSGLPSDRFFAERPEGSVSTLKIQRTQQEDSAVYLCASSLGGAGDLYEQYFGPGTRLTVT.

The chain is built from TRBV18 and TRBJ1-3; weak D call: TRBD1 (5 bases). From germline, CDR1 is KGHSH and CDR2 LQKENI. The CDR3 runs to 16 residues. Trimming stripped 5 bases from V and 0 bases from J, with 14 bases between. Written as DNA, the CDR3 is TGTGCCAGCTCAAAGGGCTCCGGGGGCTCTGGAAACACCATATATTTT. The encoded protein is CASSKGSGGSGNTIYF. The variable domain in full, completed from reference TRBV18 and TRBJ1-3, reads NAGVMQNPRHLVRRRGQEARLRCSPMKGHSHVYWYRQLPEEGLKFMVYLQKENIIDESGMPKERFSAEFPKEGPSILRIQQVVRGDSAAYFCASSKGSGGSGNTIYFGEGSWLTVV.

About this clone itself: A junction end diverges from the germline sequence, so it may reflect a read error. This chain uses TRBV30 with TRBJ2-3; TRBD1 aligns across 7 bases. The germline V gene encodes CDR1 GTSNPN and CDR2 SVGIG (reference sequence). The CDR3 totals 14 residues. As DNA, the CDR3 is TGTGCCTGGAGCCGTCGACAGGGCACGGATACGCAGTATTTT. Translation gives CAWSRRQGTDTQYF.

The CDR3, as DNA: TGTGCCAGCAGGGGACAGGCCGTGAACACTGAAGCTTTCTTT. It codes for CASRGQAVNTEAFF. The chain has TRBV6-5 and TRBJ1-1; 8 bases agree with TRBD1. V trimming: 6 bases; J trimming: 0 bases; junction bases outside the gene matches: 3. Germline CDR1 and CDR2: MNHEY and SVGAGI. There are 14 residues in the CDR3.

As regards this clone: Germline is not matched at one junction end, which may reflect a read error. The CDR3 region has the DNA TGTGCCAGCAGCCCCTATTCGGGAGCCCAAAACATTCAGTACTTC. It translates to CASSPYSGAQNIQYF. V gene TRBV7-2 combines with J gene TRBJ2-4, with a weak D call TRBD2 (6 bases). The CDR3 consists of 15 residues. In germline, CDR1 is SGHTA, CDR2 FQGNSA. Full variable domain (missing parts from reference TRBV7-2 and TRBJ2-4): GAGVSQSPSNKVTEKGKDVELRCDPISGHTALYWYRQSLGQGLEFLIYFQGNSAPDKSGLPSDRFSAERTGGSVSTLTIQRTQQEDSAVYLCASSPYSGAQNIQYFGAGTRLSVL.

The chain joins TRBV6-4 to TRBJ2-7; TRBD2 is a possible D gene (6 bases). V gave up 10 bases and J gave up 0 bases, with 16 bases separating them. Germline CDR1 and CDR2: MRHNA and SNTAGT. The CDR3 has 14 residues. The chain's CDR3 is CATRRDFDSYEQYF. CDR3 DNA sequence: TGTGCCACCCGAAGGGACTTTGACTCCTACGAGCAGTACTTC.

This clone was observed a single time. The same CDR3 can be traced to other DNA sequences in this sample. The chain employs TRBV18 and TRBJ2-5; D possibly corresponds to TRBD1 (5 bases). Germline CDR1 and CDR2: KGHSH and LQKENI. Trimming stripped 2 bases from V and 3 bases from J, with 13 bases between. This CDR3 contains 15 residues. This CDR3 reads CASSPSRQGKETQYF. For the CDR3, the DNA is TGTGCCAGCTCACCATCCCGGCAGGGAAAAGAGACCCAGTACTTC. The entire variable domain, with the rest obtained from reference TRBV18 and TRBJ2-5, is as follows: NAGVMQNPRHLVRRRGQEARLRCSPMKGHSHVYWYRQLPEEGLKFMVYLQKENIIDESGMPKERFSAEFPKEGPSILRIQQVVRGDSAAYFCASSPSRQGKETQYFGPGTRLLVL.

The V and J genes are TRBV6-4 and TRBJ1-1; 7 nucleotides agree with TRBD1. There are 15 residues in the CDR3. In germline, CDR1 is MRHNA, CDR2 SNTAGT. The ends lost 5 bases at V and 4 bases at J; junction bases unmatched: 10. CDR3 region: CASSKEAGGITEAFF. The CDR3 DNA reads TGTGCCAGCAGTAAGGAGGCAGGGGGTATCACTGAAGCTTTCTTT.

V gene TRBV9 combines with J gene TRBJ2-1, with D maybe TRBD2 (6 bases). This CDR3 has 15 amino acids. Germline V gene sequence: CDR1 SGDLS, CDR2 YYNGEE. Trimming removed 0 bases at V and 9 bases at J, with 16 bases between. The CDR3 loop is CASSVGDWNLGEQFF. In DNA form, the CDR3 reads TGTGCCAGCAGCGTAGGGGACTGGAACCTCGGTGAGCAGTTCTTC.

The V call is TRBV6-6, the J call TRBJ1-4, with D possibly matching TRBD1 (6 bases). Germline loops: CDR1 MNHNY, CDR2 SVGAGI (reference sequence). Trimming shortened V by 6 bases and J by 1 base, and 12 bases separated the two germline ends. The CDR3 is 15 amino acids. The CDR3 DNA reads as TGTGCCAGCAGCCGACAGGAAGGAACTAATGAAAAACTGTTTTTT. Protein product: CASSRQEGTNEKLFF.

The V call is TRBV15, the J call TRBJ2-1; perhaps TRBD2 as D (5 bases). Germline V gene data show CDR1 as LNHNV and CDR2 as YYDKDF (reference sequence). The V end was cut by 5 bases, the J end by 3 bases, with 17 bases between. The CDR3 has 16 amino acids. CDR3 in DNA: TGTGCCACCAGCCTCAAGGGTGGGAGAAACTACAATGAGCAGTTCTTC. Translated, it gives CATSLKGGRNYNEQFF.

The J gene is TRBJ1-2, the V gene TRBV25-1; 9 bases are a match to TRBD1. The CDR3 totals 15 residues. Germline V gene sequence: CDR1 MGHDK, CDR2 SYGVNS. J gave up 7 bases and V 3 bases, and 9 bases lay outside the gene matches. The CDR3 region is CASSDPKQGATGYTF. The DNA of the CDR3 is TGTGCCAGCAGTGATCCCAAACAGGGGGCGACTGGCTACACCTTC.

The chain uses TRBV6-5 and TRBJ2-2; D not resolved. Germline V CDR1 and CDR2: MNHEY, SVGAGI. This CDR3 comprises 16 residues. V was clipped by 4 bases and J by 7 bases, with 19 bases between them. For the CDR3, the DNA is TGTGCCAGCAGTTTGGAGATGAACCGGAAGGGCGGGGAGCTGTTTTTT. Protein product: CASSLEMNRKGGELFF.

In this sample, this clone turned up once. The chain employs TRBV7-9 and TRBJ1-2; 9 bases match TRBD1. V shed 6 bases and J 5 bases; nucleotides not matched to a gene: 13. This CDR3 is 16 amino acids long. Germline CDR1 and CDR2: SEHNR and FQNEAQ (reference sequence). The CDR3 loop reads CASSSGTGRWLYGYTF. In DNA form, the CDR3 reads TGTGCCAGCAGTTCCGGGACAGGGCGGTGGTTGTATGGCTACACCTTC.

This clone came up once. The chain carries TRBV5-1 and TRBJ2-3, with a possible D match to TRBD1 (6 bases). Germline-derived CDR1 and CDR2 are SGHRS and YFSETQ. V was clipped by 9 bases and J by 0 bases, with 14 bases between them. The length of the CDR3 is 14 residues. The CDR3 nucleotides read TGCGCCACCAGGGGCACTACTAGCACAGATACGCAGTATTTT. Amino acid sequence: CATRGTTSTDTQYF.

V gene TRBV6-1 combines with J gene TRBJ1-5; no clear D. The CDR3 has 16 residues. In germline, CDR1 is MNHNS, CDR2 SASEGT. V was clipped by 2 bases and J by 4 bases, with 15 bases between them. CDR3 DNA: TGTGCCAGCAGTGAAATTAGGACGGGTACAAATCAGCCCCAGCATTTT. It translates to CASSEIRTGTNQPQHF.

This chain links TRBV2 with TRBJ1-4, with TRBD1 matching 9 bases. This CDR3 contains 14 residues. Germline values: CDR1 SNHLY, CDR2 FYNNEI. Unmatched junction bases numbered 2, after V lost 5 bases and J lost 4 bases. This CDR3 reads CASSQDRGNEKLFF. As DNA, the CDR3 is TGTGCCAGCAGTCAGGACAGGGGTAATGAAAAACTGTTTTTT.

CDR3 in DNA: TGCGCCAGCAGCTTGGACGGGGACTTCAATGGCTACACCTTC. It encodes CASSLDGDFNGYTF. V is TRBV5-1 and J is TRBJ1-2, with D possibly matching TRBD1 (5 bases). Germline V lookup: CDR1 SGHRS, CDR2 YFSETQ. The CDR3 is 14 amino acids. Between the trimmed V and J ends, which lost 0 bases and 6 bases, there was a span of 12 bases.

V usage is TRBV18 and J usage is TRBJ1-2; 9 nucleotides align to TRBD1. Germline V lookup: CDR1 KGHSH, CDR2 LQKENI. The V segment lost 3 bases and the J segment 4 bases; nucleotides outside the gene matches: 6. The CDR3 spans 15 residues. CDR3 protein: CASSPWTGEGYGYTF. CDR3 bases: TGTGCCAGCTCACCGTGGACAGGGGAGGGCTATGGCTACACCTTC.

This chain joins TRBV19 and TRBJ1-6; a possible D gene is TRBD1 (6 bases). This CDR3 has 14 amino acids. V dropped 4 bases and J dropped 13 bases, with 17 bases sitting between them. The germline CDR1 and CDR2 sequences are LNHDA and SQIVND (reference sequence). The CDR3 here is CASSSRQGSRPLHF. The DNA for the CDR3 is TGTGCCAGTAGTAGTCGGCAGGGGAGTCGGCCCCTCCACTTT.

The V gene is TRBV18, the J gene TRBJ2-7; TRBD2 matches 7 bases. After removal of 5 bases from V and 6 bases from J, the junction contained 7 bases not matched to a gene. The CDR3 totals 13 residues. Germline loops: CDR1 KGHSH, CDR2 LQKENI. The CDR3 nucleotides are TGTGCCAGCTCATCAGGACTAGAGGGCGAGCAGTACTTC. The encoded protein is CASSSGLEGEQYF.